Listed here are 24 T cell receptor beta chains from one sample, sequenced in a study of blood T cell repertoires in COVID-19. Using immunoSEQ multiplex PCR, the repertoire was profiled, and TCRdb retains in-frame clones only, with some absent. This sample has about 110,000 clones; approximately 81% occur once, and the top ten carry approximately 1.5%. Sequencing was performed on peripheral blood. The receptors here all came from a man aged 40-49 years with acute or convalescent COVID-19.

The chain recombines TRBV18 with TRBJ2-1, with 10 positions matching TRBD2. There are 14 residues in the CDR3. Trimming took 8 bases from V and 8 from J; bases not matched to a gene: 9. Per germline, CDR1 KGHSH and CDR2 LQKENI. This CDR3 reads CASGEEAGGDEQFF. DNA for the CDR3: TGTGCCAGCGGAGAGGAAGCGGGAGGGGATGAGCAGTTCTTC. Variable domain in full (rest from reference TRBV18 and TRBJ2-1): NAGVMQNPRHLVRRRGQEARLRCSPMKGHSHVYWYRQLPEEGLKFMVYLQKENIIDESGMPKERFSAEFPKEGPSILRIQQVVRGDSAAYFCASGEEAGGDEQFFGPGTRLTVL.

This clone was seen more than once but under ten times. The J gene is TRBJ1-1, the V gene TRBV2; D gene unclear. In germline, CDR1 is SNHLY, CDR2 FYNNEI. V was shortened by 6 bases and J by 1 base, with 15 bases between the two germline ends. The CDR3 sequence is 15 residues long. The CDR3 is CASRSSEAGNTEAFF. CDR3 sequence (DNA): TGTGCCAGCAGATCCTCGGAGGCCGGGAACACTGAAGCTTTCTTT.

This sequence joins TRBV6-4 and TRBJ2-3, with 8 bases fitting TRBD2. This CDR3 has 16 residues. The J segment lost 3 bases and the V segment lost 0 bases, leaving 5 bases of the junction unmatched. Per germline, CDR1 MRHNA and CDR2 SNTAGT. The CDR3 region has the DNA TGTGCCAGCAGTGACTCGGCGGGGGGCCGGACAGATACGCAGTATTTT. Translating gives CASSDSAGGRTDTQYF.

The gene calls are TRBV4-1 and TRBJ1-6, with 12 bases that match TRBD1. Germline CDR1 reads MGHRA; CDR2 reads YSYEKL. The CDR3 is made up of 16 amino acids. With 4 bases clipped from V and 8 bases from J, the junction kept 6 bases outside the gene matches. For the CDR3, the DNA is TGCGCCAGCAGCCCCCGGGGACAGGGGGCGGATTCACCCCTCCACTTT. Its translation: CASSPRGQGADSPLHF.

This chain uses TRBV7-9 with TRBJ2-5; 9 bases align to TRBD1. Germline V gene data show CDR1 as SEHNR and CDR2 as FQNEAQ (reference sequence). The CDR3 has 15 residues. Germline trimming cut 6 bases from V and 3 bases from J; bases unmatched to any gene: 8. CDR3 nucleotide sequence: TGTGCCAGCAGACCCTACAGGGGGCGCGAAGAGACCCAGTACTTC. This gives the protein CASRPYRGREETQYF.

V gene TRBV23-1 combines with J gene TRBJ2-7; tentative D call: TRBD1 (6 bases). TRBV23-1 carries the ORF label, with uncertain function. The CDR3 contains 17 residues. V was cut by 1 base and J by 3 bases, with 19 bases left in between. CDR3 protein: CASSQWARGQLGYEQYF. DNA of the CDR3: TGCGCCAGCAGTCAATGGGCACGAGGACAGTTGGGCTACGAGCAGTACTTC.

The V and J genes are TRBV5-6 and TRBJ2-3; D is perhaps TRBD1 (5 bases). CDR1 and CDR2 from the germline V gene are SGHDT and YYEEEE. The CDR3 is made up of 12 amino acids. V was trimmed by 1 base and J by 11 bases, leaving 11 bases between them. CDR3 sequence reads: CASSLLGVEQYF. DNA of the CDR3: TGTGCCAGCAGCTTGTTAGGGGTCGAGCAGTATTTT.

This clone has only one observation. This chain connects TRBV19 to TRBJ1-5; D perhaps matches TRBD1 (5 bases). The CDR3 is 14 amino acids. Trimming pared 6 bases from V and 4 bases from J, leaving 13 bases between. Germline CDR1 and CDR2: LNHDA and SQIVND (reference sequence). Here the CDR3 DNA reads TGTGCCAGTAGCCTGCGGGGGGGGAATCAGCCCCAGCATTTT. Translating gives CASSLRGGNQPQHF.

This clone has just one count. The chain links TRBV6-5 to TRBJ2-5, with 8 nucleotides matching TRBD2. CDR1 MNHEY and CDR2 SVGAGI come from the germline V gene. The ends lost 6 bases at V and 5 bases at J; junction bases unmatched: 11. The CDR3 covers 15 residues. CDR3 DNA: TGTGCCAGCAGGAGGGCGGGAGGTGGGCAGGAGACCCAGTACTTC. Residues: CASRRAGGGQETQYF.

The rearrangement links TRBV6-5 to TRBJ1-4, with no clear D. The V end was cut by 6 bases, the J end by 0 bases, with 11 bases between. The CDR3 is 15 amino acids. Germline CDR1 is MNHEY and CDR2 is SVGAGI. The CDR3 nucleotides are TGTGCCAGCAGACCTTCCGGTGCAACTAATGAAAAACTGTTTTTT. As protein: CASRPSGATNEKLFF.

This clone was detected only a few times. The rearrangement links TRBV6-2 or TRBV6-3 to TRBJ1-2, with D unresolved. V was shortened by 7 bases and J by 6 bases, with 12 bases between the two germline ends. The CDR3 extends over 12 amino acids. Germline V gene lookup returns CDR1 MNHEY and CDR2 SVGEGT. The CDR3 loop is CASTPGGDGYTF. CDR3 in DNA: TGTGCCAGCACCCCCGGCGGGGATGGCTACACCTTC.

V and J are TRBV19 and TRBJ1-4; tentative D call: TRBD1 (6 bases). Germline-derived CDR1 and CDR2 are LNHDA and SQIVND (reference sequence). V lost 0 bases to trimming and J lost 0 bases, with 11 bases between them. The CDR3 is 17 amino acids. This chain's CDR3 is CASSIDGRGSTNEKLFF. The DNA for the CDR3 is TGTGCCAGTAGTATAGATGGCAGGGGATCAACTAATGAAAAACTGTTTTTT.

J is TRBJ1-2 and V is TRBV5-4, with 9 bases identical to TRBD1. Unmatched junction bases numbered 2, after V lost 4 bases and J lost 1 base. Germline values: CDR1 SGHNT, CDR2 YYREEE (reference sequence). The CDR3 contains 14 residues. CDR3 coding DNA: TGTGCCAGCAGCCGGGACAGGGATAACTATGGCTACACCTTC. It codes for CASSRDRDNYGYTF.

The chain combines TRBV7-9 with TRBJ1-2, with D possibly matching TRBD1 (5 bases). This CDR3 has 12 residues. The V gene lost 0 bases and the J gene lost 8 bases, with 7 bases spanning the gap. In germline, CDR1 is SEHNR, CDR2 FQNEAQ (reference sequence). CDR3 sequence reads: CASSLAGQGYTF. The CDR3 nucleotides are TGTGCCAGCAGCTTAGCGGGGCAGGGCTACACCTTC. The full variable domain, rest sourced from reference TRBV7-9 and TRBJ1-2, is DTGVSQNPRHKITKRGQNVTFRCDPISEHNRLYWYRQTLGQGPEFLTYFQNEAQLEKSRLLSDRFSAERPKGSFSTLEIQRTEQGDSAMYLCASSLAGQGYTFGSGTRLTVV.

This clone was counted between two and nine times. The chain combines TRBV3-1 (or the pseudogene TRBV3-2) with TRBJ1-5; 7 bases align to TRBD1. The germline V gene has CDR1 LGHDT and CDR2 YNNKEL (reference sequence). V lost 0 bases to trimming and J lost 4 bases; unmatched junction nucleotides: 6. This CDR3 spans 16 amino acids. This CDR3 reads CASSQEPPGGNQPQHF. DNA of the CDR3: TGTGCCAGCAGCCAAGAACCGCCAGGGGGAAATCAGCCCCAGCATTTT.

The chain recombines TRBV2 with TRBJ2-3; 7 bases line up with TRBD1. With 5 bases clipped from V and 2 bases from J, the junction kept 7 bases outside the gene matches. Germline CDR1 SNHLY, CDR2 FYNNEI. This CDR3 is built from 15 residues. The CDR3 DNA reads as TGTGCCAGCAGTCGACAGGGTTCCGACACAGATACGCAGTATTTT. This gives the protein CASSRQGSDTDTQYF.

This CDR3 reads CASSRGQGIGETQYF. CDR3 DNA: TGTGCCAGCAGCCGCGGACAGGGGATAGGAGAGACCCAGTACTTC. The V call is TRBV11-3, the J call TRBJ2-5, with 9 bases that match TRBD1. The CDR3 contains 15 residues. Germline-derived CDR1 and CDR2 are SGHNT and YENEEA. J gave up 4 bases and V 5 bases, and 8 bases lay outside the gene matches.

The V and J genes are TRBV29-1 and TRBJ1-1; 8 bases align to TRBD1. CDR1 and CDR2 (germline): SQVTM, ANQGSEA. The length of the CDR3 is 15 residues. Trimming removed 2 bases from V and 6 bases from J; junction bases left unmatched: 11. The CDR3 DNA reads TGCAGCGTTGAAACCCCGACAGGGGAGAGGGCTGAAGCTTTCTTT. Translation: CSVETPTGERAEAFF.

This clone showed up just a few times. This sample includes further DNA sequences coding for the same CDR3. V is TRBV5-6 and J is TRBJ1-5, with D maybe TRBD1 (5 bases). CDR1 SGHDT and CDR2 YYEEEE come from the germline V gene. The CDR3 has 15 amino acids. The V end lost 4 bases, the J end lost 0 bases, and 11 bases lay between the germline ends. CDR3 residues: CASSRQPYSNQPQHF. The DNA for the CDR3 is TGTGCCAGCAGCAGACAGCCTTATAGCAATCAGCCCCAGCATTTT. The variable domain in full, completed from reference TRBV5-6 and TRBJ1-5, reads DAGVTQSPTHLIKTRGQQVTLRCSPKSGHDTVSWYQQALGQGPQFIFQYYEEEERQRGNFPDRFSGHQFPNYSSELNVNALLLGDSALYLCASSRQPYSNQPQHFGDGTRLSIL.

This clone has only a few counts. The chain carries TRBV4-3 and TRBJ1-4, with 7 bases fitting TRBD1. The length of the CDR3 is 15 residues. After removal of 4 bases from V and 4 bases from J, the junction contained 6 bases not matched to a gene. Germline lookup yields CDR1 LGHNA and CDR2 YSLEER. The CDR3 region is CASSPTGQINEKLFF. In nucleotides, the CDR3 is TGCGCCAGCAGCCCGACGGGACAGATTAATGAAAAACTGTTTTTT.

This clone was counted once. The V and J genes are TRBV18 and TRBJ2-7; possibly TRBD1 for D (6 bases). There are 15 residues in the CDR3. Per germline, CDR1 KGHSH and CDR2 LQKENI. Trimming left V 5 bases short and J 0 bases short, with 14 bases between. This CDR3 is CASSETGYGSYEQYF. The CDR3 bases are TGTGCCAGCTCAGAAACAGGGTACGGCTCCTACGAGCAGTACTTC. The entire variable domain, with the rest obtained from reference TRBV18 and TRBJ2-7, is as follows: NAGVMQNPRHLVRRRGQEARLRCSPMKGHSHVYWYRQLPEEGLKFMVYLQKENIIDESGMPKERFSAEFPKEGPSILRIQQVVRGDSAAYFCASSETGYGSYEQYFGPGTRLTVT.

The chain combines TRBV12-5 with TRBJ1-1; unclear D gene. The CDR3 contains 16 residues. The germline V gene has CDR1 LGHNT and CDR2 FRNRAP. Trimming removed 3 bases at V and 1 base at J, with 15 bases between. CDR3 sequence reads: CASGFQVMARNTEAFF. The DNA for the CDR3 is TGTGCTAGTGGTTTTCAAGTTATGGCCAGGAACACTGAAGCTTTCTTT.

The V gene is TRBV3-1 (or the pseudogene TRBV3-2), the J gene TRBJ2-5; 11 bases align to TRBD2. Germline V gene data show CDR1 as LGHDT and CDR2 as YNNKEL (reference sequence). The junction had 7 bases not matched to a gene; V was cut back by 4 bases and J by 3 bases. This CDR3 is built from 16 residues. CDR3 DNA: TGTGCCAGCAGCCCCCTGGTTAGCGGGGGGGAAGAGACCCAGTACTTC. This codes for CASSPLVSGGEETQYF.

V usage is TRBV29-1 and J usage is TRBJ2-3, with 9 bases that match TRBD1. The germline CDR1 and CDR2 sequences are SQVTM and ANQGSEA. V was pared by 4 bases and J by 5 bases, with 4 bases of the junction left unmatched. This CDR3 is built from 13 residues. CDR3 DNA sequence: TGCAGCGTTGTACAGGGGGCTGTAGATACGCAGTATTTT. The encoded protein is CSVVQGAVDTQYF.